This T cell receptor (beta chain) was sequenced during a study of beta chain features in type 1 diabetes. Every isolated RNA sample was fully reverse transcribed, so sequencing captured expressed TCRB transcripts. Using immunoSEQ multiplex PCR, the repertoire was profiled, and TCRdb retains in-frame clones only, with some absent. The profile shows hundreds of thousands of clones, about an eighth of them singletons. This CDR3 is 14 amino acids long. The germline CDR1 and CDR2 sequences are SNHLY and FYNNEI. Trimming took off 6 bases at V and 4 bases at J, with 15 bases between the two ends. With respect to this clone: Its antigen is not known.

The study, taken as a whole, reports: Within each of all four CD4+ subsets, Type 1 diabetes patients had TCRB CDR3s that were moderately but significantly shorter.

Sequencing was carried out using naive CD4+ T cells from blood. The sequence derives from a man aged 18 to 35 with type 1 diabetes. V gene TRBV2 combines with J gene TRBJ1-2; no clear D. The CDR3 loop is CASSGLMPGYGYTF. The CDR3 nucleotides read TGTGCCAGCAGCGGATTAATGCCCGGCTATGGCTACACCTTC. Complete variable domain (other parts from reference TRBV2 and TRBJ1-2): EPEVTQTPSHQVTQMGQEVILRCVPISNHLYFYWYRQILGQKVEFLVSFYNNEISEKSEIFDDQFSVERPDGSNFTLKIRSTKLEDSAMYFCASSGLMPGYGYTFGSGTRLTVV.